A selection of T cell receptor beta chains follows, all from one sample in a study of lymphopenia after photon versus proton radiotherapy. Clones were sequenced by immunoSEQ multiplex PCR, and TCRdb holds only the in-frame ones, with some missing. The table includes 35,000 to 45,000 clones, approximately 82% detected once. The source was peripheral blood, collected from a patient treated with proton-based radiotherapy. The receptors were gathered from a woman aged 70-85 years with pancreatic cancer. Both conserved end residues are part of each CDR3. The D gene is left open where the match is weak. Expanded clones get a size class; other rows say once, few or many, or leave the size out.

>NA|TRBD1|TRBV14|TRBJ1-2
CASSQGQGGGGYTF
TGTGCCAGCAGCCAAGGACAGGGGGGAGGTGGCTACACCTTC
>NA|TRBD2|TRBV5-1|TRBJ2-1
CASSFRTSGRPAENEQFF
TGCGCCAGCAGCTTCAGGACTAGCGGGAGGCCGGCGGAGAATGAGCAGTTCTTC
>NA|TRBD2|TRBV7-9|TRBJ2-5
CASSLVTSGRAKTQYF
TGTGCCAGCAGCTTAGTTACTAGCGGGAGGGCTAAGACCCAGTACTTC
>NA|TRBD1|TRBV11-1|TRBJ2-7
CASSFSMGQGYEQYF
TGTGCCAGCAGCTTCTCTATGGGACAGGGCTACGAGCAGTACTTC
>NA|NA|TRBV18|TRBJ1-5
CASSQDRDQPQHF
TGTGCCAGCTCACAAGACAGAGATCAGCCCCAGCATTTT
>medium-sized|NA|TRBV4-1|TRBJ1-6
CASSQPLNSPLHF
TGCGCCAGCAGCCAGCCACTAAATTCACCCCTCCACTTT
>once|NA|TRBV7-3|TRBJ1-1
CASSSSGLNTEAFF
TGTGCCAGCAGCTCTTCGGGACTGAACACTGAAGCTTTCTTT
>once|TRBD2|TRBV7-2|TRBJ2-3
CASSLELADPIDTQYF
TGTGCCAGCAGCTTAGAGCTAGCGGACCCCATAGATACGCAGTATTTT
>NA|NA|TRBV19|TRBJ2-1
CASSPARYNEQFF
TGTGCCAGTAGTCCCGCCAGATACAATGAGCAGTTCTTC
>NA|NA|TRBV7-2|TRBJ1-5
CASSQSERGKSGTQPQHF
TGTGCCAGCAGCCAATCTGAGCGGGGAAAATCGGGAACTCAGCCCCAGCATTTT
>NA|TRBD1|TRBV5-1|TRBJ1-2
CASSSGTGAWYGYTF
TGCGCCAGCAGCTCGGGGACAGGGGCGTGGTATGGCTACACCTTC
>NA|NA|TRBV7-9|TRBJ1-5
CASSLNSNQPQHF
TGTGCCAGCAGCTTAAATAGCAATCAGCCCCAGCATTTT
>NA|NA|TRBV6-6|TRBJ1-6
CASSGTGNSPLHF
TGTGCCAGCTCGGGGACGGGTAATTCACCCCTCCACTTT